This T cell receptor (beta chain) was documented in a study of cytomegalovirus exposure and HLA in healthy donors. Overall study: The Caucasian-associated ancestry cluster contained approximately 81% of the roughly 400 genotyped donors. Study observations and caveats: Several of the most significant clusters were apparently associated with common viral pathogens in a later analysis.

The junction had 6 bases not matched to a gene; V was cut back by 4 bases and J by 1 base. Germline V CDR1 and CDR2: SGHAT, FQNNGV. This CDR3 spans 16 amino acids. Regarding donors, all were healthy bone marrow donors. Primers for the PCR totalled 60 Vbeta and 13 Jbeta. Profiled with immunoSEQ multiplex PCR; TCRdb holds only in-frame clones, not every one. Among about 200,000 clones listed, 79% were seen once. Remarks on this clone: Its target is unknown.

The rearrangement joins TRBV11-2 to TRBJ2-3; 9 bases are a match to TRBD1. Sequencing used PBMCs. The origin of this receptor is a woman in her 30s in good health and CMV-seropositive. CDR3 sequence (DNA): TGTGCCAGCAGCTCGTCCGGGACAGGGCGCACAGATACGCAGTATTTT. This codes for CASSSSGTGRTDTQYF.